This T cell receptor beta chain stems from a study of T cell repertoires in cytomegalovirus infection. The V gene end was trimmed by 0 bases and the J gene end by 8 bases; junction bases not matched to a gene: 6. Germline CDR1 SGHTA, CDR2 FQGTGA. The CDR3 totals 15 residues. TCRdb redid the calling of the reads with MiXCR, one entry per CDR3 protein. This table holds about 490,000 distinct CDR3 sequences, about 30% found once. Sequencing input: PBMCs. The clonotype was recovered from a human donor in good health (CMV status not recorded). Some clones in this sample may be carry-over from other donors' samples. V usage is TRBV7-3 and J usage is TRBJ1-2, with 10 bases aligning to TRBD1. The CDR3 bases are TGTGCCAGCAGCTTAACTGGGACAGGGGTGACGGGCTACACCTTC. It encodes CASSLTGTGVTGYTF. The variable domain in full, completed from reference TRBV7-3 and TRBJ1-2, reads GAGVSQTPSNKVTEKGKYVELRCDPISGHTALYWYRQSLGQGPEFLIYFQGTGAADDSGLPNDRFFAVRPEGSVSTLKIQRTERGDSAVYLCASSLTGTGVTGYTFGSGTRLTVV.